These T cell receptor beta chains were read from a single sample in a study of beta chain features in type 1 diabetes. Some clones are missing from TCRdb's copy, which holds only in-frame ones; the method was immunoSEQ multiplex PCR. The table records around 430,000 clones, about 30% of them present only once. The material sequenced was naive CD4+ T cells from blood. The receptors come from a man younger than 35 in good health. The CDR3 runs from the conserved cysteine through the conserved F or W. Fields, in order: clone size, J gene, V gene, CDR3 protein. Size tells how often a clone was seen (once, few, many) or the class of an expanded clone, and some rows leave it out.

abundance: few
j_gene: TRBJ2-7
v_gene: TRBV28
CDR3aa: CASSLLSSGTYEQYF

abundance: NA
j_gene: TRBJ2-1
v_gene: TRBV14
CDR3aa: CASSPRYSGNFSYNEQFF

abundance: few
j_gene: TRBJ2-3
v_gene: TRBV5-6
CDR3aa: CASSRIASYTQYF

abundance: few
j_gene: TRBJ2-7
v_gene: TRBV29-1
CDR3aa: CSVGFRGLHEQYF

abundance: few
j_gene: TRBJ2-6
v_gene: TRBV9
CDR3aa: CASSVESSGRAAGANVLTF

abundance: few
j_gene: TRBJ2-3
v_gene: TRBV7-2
CDR3aa: CASFPSGRGTDTQYF

abundance: NA
j_gene: TRBJ1-1
v_gene: TRBV5-1
CDR3aa: CASSFGQGARNTEAFF

abundance: many
j_gene: TRBJ2-5
v_gene: TRBV7-9
CDR3aa: CASSQETQYF

abundance: NA
j_gene: TRBJ2-1
v_gene: TRBV7-8
CDR3aa: CASSLGEDEQFF

abundance: NA
j_gene: TRBJ2-1
v_gene: TRBV5-1
CDR3aa: CASSRLAEDYNEQFF

abundance: NA
j_gene: TRBJ2-5
v_gene: TRBV10-3
CDR3aa: CAISGGQSQETQYF

abundance: NA
j_gene: TRBJ2-1
v_gene: TRBV5-1
CDR3aa: CASSFGRDYYNEQFF

abundance: few
j_gene: TRBJ2-1
v_gene: TRBV7-8
CDR3aa: CASSLRDYGNEQFF

abundance: few
j_gene: TRBJ2-7
v_gene: TRBV7-2
CDR3aa: CASGRTAPYEQYF

abundance: NA
j_gene: TRBJ2-2
v_gene: TRBV25-1
CDR3aa: CASSEAGLHGGELFF

abundance: NA
j_gene: TRBJ2-7
v_gene: TRBV12-5
CDR3aa: CASGLGDGGREQYF